One and the same sample provided the 25 T cell receptor beta chains below, sequenced in a study of blood T cell repertoires in COVID-19. Data came from immunoSEQ multiplex PCR; TCRdb stores just in-frame clones and leaves some out. The table has 150,000 or so clones, approximately 80% seen once. Material for sequencing was PBMCs or T cells enriched from blood (not recorded which). All receptors come from a man aged 45-60 years who had recovered from COVID-19.

This clone was observed once. J is TRBJ1-3 and V is TRBV7-2; no clear D gene. The V end was cut by 2 bases, the J end by 0 bases, with 14 bases between. The germline gives CDR1 SGHTA, CDR2 FQGNSA. The CDR3 extends over 17 amino acids. CDR3 bases: TGTGCCAGCAGCTTATACGGCAGGCTCATCTCTGGAAACACCATATATTTT. The encoded protein is CASSLYGRLISGNTIYF.

The V call is TRBV6-1, the J call TRBJ1-5, with a tentative D call TRBD1 (5 bases). CDR3 length: 15 residues. The V gene's germline CDR1 is MNHNS and CDR2 SASEGT. The germline V and J ends were trimmed by 1 base and 5 bases, with 12 bases remaining between them. The CDR3 coding sequence is TGTGCCAGCAGTGAAGGGTTCCCAGGGTATCAGCCCCAGCATTTT. Amino acids: CASSEGFPGYQPQHF.

The V and J genes are TRBV19 and TRBJ1-4; 12 positions agree with TRBD1. The trim removed 7 bases at V and 15 bases at J, leaving 9 bases unmatched. CDR3 length: 13 amino acids. The V gene's germline CDR1 is LNHDA and CDR2 SQIVND (reference sequence). CDR3 nucleotides: TGTGCCAGTATGGGACAGGGGGCTTCGAGGGTGTTTTTT. Its protein product is CASMGQGASRVFF.

Regarding this clone: The junction shows a germline mismatch at one end, possibly a read error. The chain recombines TRBV4-2 with TRBJ1-3; D is unclear. This CDR3 has 14 amino acids. Germline V CDR1 and CDR2: LGHNA, YNFKEQ. CDR3 DNA sequence: TGTGCCAGCAGCCGCAGCGTCCCTGGAAATACCATATATTTT. Its protein product is CASSRSVPGNTIYF.

The rearrangement joins TRBV30 to TRBJ1-4; TRBD1 matches at 8 bases. Germline values: CDR1 GTSNPN, CDR2 SVGIG (reference sequence). The CDR3 covers 14 residues. Trimming took 2 bases from V and 7 from J; bases not matched to a gene: 6. As DNA, the CDR3 is TGTGCCTGGAGTCCCACAGGGGGAAGTGAAAAACTGTTTTTT. It codes for CAWSPTGGSEKLFF.

The chain has TRBV19 and TRBJ1-2, with 9 bases matching TRBD1. Trimming cost V 3 bases and J 2 bases; bases outside gene matches: 1. Germline V gene data show CDR1 as LNHDA and CDR2 as SQIVND (reference sequence). CDR3 size: 14 residues. In DNA, the CDR3 is TGTGCCAGTAGTATGGGGACAGGGAACTATGGCTACACCTTC. This sequence encodes CASSMGTGNYGYTF.

In its sample, this clone was seen a few times. The V gene is TRBV28, the J gene TRBJ1-2, with 9 bases that match TRBD1. V lost 4 bases, J lost 5 bases, and 5 bases stayed unmatched. CDR1 and CDR2 from the germline V gene are MDHEN and SYDVKM. This CDR3 comprises 14 residues. The CDR3 DNA reads as TGTGCCAGCAGTTCGACAGGGGGGTCGTATGGCTACACCTTC. Translating gives CASSSTGGSYGYTF.

The gene calls are TRBV29-1 and TRBJ2-2; D is perhaps TRBD1 (6 bases). CDR1 is SQVTM and CDR2 is ANQGSEA in the germline V gene. The ends were cut back, 4 bases at V and 5 bases at J, with 11 bases in the middle. This CDR3 is 13 amino acids long. CDR3 sequence: CSVVLGATGELFF. DNA for the CDR3: TGCAGCGTTGTTCTGGGGGCGACCGGGGAGCTGTTTTTT.

The chain joins TRBV12-3 or TRBV12-4 to TRBJ2-4; no clear D gene. The CDR3 has 13 amino acids. Deletions cut 7 bases from V and 6 bases from J, with 13 bases between. CDR3 sequence: CASNRSPGNIQYF. The DNA for the CDR3 is TGTGCCAGCAATAGGTCCCCAGGAAACATTCAGTACTTC.

This chain connects TRBV25-1 to TRBJ1-1, with a tentative D call TRBD1 (6 bases). Trimming took 4 bases from V and 11 from J, leaving 17 bases between them. The CDR3 covers 13 residues. Germline V gene sequence: CDR1 MGHDK, CDR2 SYGVNS. The CDR3 DNA reads as TGTGCCAGCAGTGGCGACAGGTTGGGTGCGGCTTTCTTT. Translated: CASSGDRLGAAFF.

The chain uses TRBV19 and TRBJ2-2; D gene uncertain. The CDR3 covers 17 residues. The germline CDR1 and CDR2 sequences are LNHDA and SQIVND (reference sequence). Trimming stripped 3 bases from V and 6 bases from J, with 20 bases between. The CDR3 DNA sequence: TGTGCCAGTAGTATGGGTAGAAATAGCCCAAGTGCCGGGGAGCTGTTTTTT. This codes for CASSMGRNSPSAGELFF.

The chain joins TRBV28 to TRBJ1-4, with 9 positions matching TRBD1. Germline trimming cut 3 bases from V and 11 bases from J; bases unmatched to any gene: 19. Germline V gene data show CDR1 as MDHEN and CDR2 as SYDVKM. CDR3 length equals 18 residues. CDR3 protein: CASSFISIQGALDGKLFF. The CDR3 bases are TGTGCCAGCAGTTTCATATCCATACAGGGGGCGCTTGATGGGAAACTGTTTTTT.

This chain uses TRBV28 with TRBJ2-5; TRBD2 is a possible D gene (6 bases). Trimming left V 3 bases short and J 5 bases short, with 13 bases between. Germline values: CDR1 MDHEN, CDR2 SYDVKM. The CDR3 is 14 residues long. The CDR3 DNA is TGTGCCAGCAGTTTCCGGATTGGAGGGGAGACCCAGTACTTC. Its translation: CASSFRIGGETQYF.

V usage is TRBV29-1 and J usage is TRBJ2-5; TRBD2 is a possible D gene (6 bases). V dropped 7 bases and J dropped 4 bases, with 13 bases sitting between them. The CDR3 sequence is 12 residues long. Germline-derived CDR1 and CDR2 are SQVTM and ANQGSEA. CDR3 loop: CSARRGGETQYF. In DNA form, the CDR3 reads TGCAGCGCTCGGCGGGGCGGAGAGACCCAGTACTTC.

The chain couples TRBV29-1 to TRBJ2-1, with 7 bases aligning to TRBD2. Germline V gives CDR1 SQVTM, CDR2 ANQGSEA. Losses at the gene ends were 6 bases for V and 5 bases for J; bases not matched to a gene: 7. CDR3 length equals 13 residues. This CDR3 is CSVEGGFHNEQFF. CDR3 sequence (DNA): TGCAGCGTCGAGGGAGGGTTCCACAATGAGCAGTTCTTC.

The J gene is TRBJ2-3, the V gene TRBV3-1 (or the pseudogene TRBV3-2), with TRBD2 identical over 7 bases. CDR1 and CDR2 (germline): LGHDT, YNNKEL (reference sequence). V shed 4 bases and J 2 bases; nucleotides not matched to a gene: 6. The CDR3 length is 15 residues. For the CDR3, the DNA is TGTGCCAGCAGCCTCCTAGCGGAGGACACAGATACGCAGTATTTT. Amino acids: CASSLLAEDTDTQYF.

J is TRBJ2-1 and V is TRBV5-6; 7 nucleotides align to TRBD1. V lost 0 bases and J lost 3; bases outside the gene matches: 6. The CDR3 length is 16 residues. The germline CDR1 and CDR2 sequences are SGHDT and YYEEEE. CDR3 amino acids: CASSLAGTVGYNEQFF. The CDR3 nucleotides read TGTGCCAGCAGCTTGGCTGGGACAGTGGGCTACAATGAGCAGTTCTTC.

This clone showed up just a few times. The sample carries other DNA sequences with the same CDR3. V is TRBV18 and J is TRBJ2-1; D gene uncertain. The length of the CDR3 is 13 residues. Germline V gene lookup returns CDR1 KGHSH and CDR2 LQKENI. V gave up 2 bases and J gave up 3 bases, with 5 bases separating them. The CDR3 DNA reads as TGTGCCAGCTCACCAACTGGCTACAATGAGCAGTTCTTC. This translates into CASSPTGYNEQFF.

The V gene is TRBV28, the J gene TRBJ1-5; D might be TRBD1 (5 bases). The V gene lost 8 bases and the J gene lost 4 bases, with 15 bases spanning the gap. Germline CDR1 is MDHEN and CDR2 is SYDVKM. The CDR3 runs to 14 residues. The CDR3 is CASWISGGNQPQHF. The DNA for the CDR3 is TGTGCCAGCTGGATATCCGGGGGGAATCAGCCCCAGCATTTT.

This clone showed up just once. CDR3 sequence reads: CASSQVGGASNQPQHF. CDR3 nucleotide sequence: TGTGCCAGCAGCCAAGTCGGAGGGGCATCCAATCAGCCCCAGCATTTT. The chain links TRBV4-2 to TRBJ1-5; possibly TRBD1 for D (5 bases). This CDR3 contains 16 residues. V was clipped by 1 base and J by 3 bases, with 13 bases between them. Looked up from germline, CDR1 is LGHNA and CDR2 is YNFKEQ.

The chain combines TRBV6-5 with TRBJ2-7; TRBD1 matches 7 bases. The CDR3 has 14 residues. V lost 5 bases and J lost 3; bases outside the gene matches: 7. The germline V gene encodes CDR1 MNHEY and CDR2 SVGAGI. The CDR3 region has the DNA TGTGCCAGCAGTCACGGGGACAGAAACTACGAGCAGTACTTC. It specifies CASSHGDRNYEQYF.

The rearrangement joins TRBV28 to TRBJ1-5, with a possible D match to TRBD1 (5 bases). The germline CDR1 and CDR2 sequences are MDHEN and SYDVKM. This CDR3 has 16 amino acids. V lost 7 bases, J lost 0 bases, and 16 bases lay in between. The CDR3 DNA follows: TGTGCCAGCACCCTACCGACAGAATATAGCAATCAGCCCCAGCATTTT. Amino acid sequence: CASTLPTEYSNQPQHF. The complete variable domain, with remaining parts taken from reference TRBV28 and TRBJ1-5, reads DVKVTQSSRYLVKRTGEKVFLECVQDMDHENMFWYRQDPGLGLRLIYFSYDVKMKEKGDIPEGYSVSREKKERFSLILESASTNQTSMYLCASTLPTEYSNQPQHFGDGTRLSIL.

The chain couples TRBV27 to TRBJ1-6; 10 bases agree with TRBD1. Germline CDR1 and CDR2: MNHEY and SMNVEV (reference sequence). Trimming cost V 0 bases and J 7 bases; bases outside gene matches: 9. The length of the CDR3 is 18 residues. CDR3 nucleotides: TGTGCCAGCAGTTTATCGCGACAGGGGGCTGCTTTCAATTCACCCCTCCACTTT. Translating it yields CASSLSRQGAAFNSPLHF.

This clone was seen at least ten times. The CDR3 sequence: CSASGLAGGMAGELFF. The CDR3 DNA sequence: TGCAGTGCTAGTGGGCTAGCGGGAGGGATGGCCGGGGAGCTGTTTTTT. The chain joins TRBV20-1 to TRBJ2-2; 12 bases agree with TRBD2. The trim removed 3 bases at V and 6 bases at J, leaving 8 bases unmatched. In germline, CDR1 is DFQATT, CDR2 SNEGSKA (reference sequence). CDR3 length: 16 amino acids.

The rearrangement joins TRBV19 to TRBJ2-7; TRBD2 matches at 7 bases. This CDR3 has 14 amino acids. Trimming removed 6 bases from V and 4 bases from J; junction bases left unmatched: 9. The germline V gene encodes CDR1 LNHDA and CDR2 SQIVND (reference sequence). The CDR3 bases are TGTGCCAGTAGCAAGACTAGCTTGGGGTACGAGCAGTACTTC. Its protein product is CASSKTSLGYEQYF.